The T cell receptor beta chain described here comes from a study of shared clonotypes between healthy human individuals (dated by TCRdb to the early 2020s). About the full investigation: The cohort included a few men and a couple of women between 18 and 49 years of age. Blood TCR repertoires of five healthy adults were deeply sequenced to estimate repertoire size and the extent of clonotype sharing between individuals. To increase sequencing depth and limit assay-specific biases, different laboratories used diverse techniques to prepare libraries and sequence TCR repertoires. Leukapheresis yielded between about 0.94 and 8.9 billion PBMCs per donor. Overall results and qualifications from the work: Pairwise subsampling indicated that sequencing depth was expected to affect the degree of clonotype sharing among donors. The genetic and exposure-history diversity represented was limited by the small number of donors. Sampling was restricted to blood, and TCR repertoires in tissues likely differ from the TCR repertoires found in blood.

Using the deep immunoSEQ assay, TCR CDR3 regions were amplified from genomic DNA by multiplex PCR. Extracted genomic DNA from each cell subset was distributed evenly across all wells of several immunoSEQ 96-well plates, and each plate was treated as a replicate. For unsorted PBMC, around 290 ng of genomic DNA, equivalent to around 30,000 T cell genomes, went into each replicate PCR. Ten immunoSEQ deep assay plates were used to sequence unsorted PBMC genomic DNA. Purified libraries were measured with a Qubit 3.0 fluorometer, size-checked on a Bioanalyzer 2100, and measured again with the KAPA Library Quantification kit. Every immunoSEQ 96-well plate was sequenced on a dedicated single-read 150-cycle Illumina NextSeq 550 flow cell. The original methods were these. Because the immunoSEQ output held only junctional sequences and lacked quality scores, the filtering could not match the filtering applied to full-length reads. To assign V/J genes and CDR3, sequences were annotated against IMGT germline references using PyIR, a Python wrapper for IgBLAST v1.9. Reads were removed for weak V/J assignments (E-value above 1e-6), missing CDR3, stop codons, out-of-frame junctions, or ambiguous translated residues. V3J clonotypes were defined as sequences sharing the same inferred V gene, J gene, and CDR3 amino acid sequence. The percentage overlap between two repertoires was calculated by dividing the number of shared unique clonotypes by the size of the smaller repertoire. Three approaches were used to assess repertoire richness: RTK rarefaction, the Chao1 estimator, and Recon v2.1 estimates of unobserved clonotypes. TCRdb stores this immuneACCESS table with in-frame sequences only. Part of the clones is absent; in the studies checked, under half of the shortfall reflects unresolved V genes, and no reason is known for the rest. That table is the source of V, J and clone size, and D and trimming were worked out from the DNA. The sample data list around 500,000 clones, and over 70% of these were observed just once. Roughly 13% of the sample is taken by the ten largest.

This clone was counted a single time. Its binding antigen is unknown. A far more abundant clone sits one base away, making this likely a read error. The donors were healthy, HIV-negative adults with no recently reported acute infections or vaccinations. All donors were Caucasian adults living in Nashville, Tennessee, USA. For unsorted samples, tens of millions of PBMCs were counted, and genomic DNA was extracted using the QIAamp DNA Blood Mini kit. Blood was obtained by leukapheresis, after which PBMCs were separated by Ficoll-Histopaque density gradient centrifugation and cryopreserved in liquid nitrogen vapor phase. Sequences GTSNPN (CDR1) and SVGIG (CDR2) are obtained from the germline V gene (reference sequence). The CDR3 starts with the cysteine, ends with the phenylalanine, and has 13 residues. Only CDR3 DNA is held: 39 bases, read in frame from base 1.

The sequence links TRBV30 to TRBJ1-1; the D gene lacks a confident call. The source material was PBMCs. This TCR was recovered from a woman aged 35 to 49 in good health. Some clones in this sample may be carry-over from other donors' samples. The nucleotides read TGTGCCTGGAGTGTAGTACTAGGAACTGTAGCTTTCTTT. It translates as CAWSVVLGTVAFF.